This T cell receptor beta chain was recovered during a study of post-analysis software for immune sequencing data. In the study overall: Patients with relapsing-remitting, secondary progressive and progressive-relapsing multiple sclerosis courses were all represented.

Study results and limitations: When compared against controls, multiple sclerosis patients showed significantly lower normalized Chao1 diversity. The authors found that F measure strongly co-clustered same-batch samples. TRBV5-6, TRBV5-1 and TRBV20-1 were among 4 or 5 TRBV segments more frequent in patients than controls.

For this clonotype: Its antigen remains unidentified.

TCR beta cDNA libraries included unique molecular identifiers. Some 450,000 cDNA molecules were recovered from an input of about 0.95 to 11 million T cells. TCRdb ran MiXCR on the PCR reads and lists one entry per CDR3 protein. The sample consists of 450,000 or so distinct CDR3 sequences, under 55% of them appearing once. The CDR3 has 15 amino acids. Trimming cost V 2 bases and J 3 bases, with 17 bases left between them. Germline V lookup: CDR1 DFQATT, CDR2 SNEGSKA (reference sequence). Sequenced: blood. This chain connects TRBV20-1 to TRBJ2-7, with D hard to call. The TCR sequence derives from a girl aged 10 to 17 with multiple sclerosis. CDR3 sequence reads: CSARPTLRTVYEQYF. Here the CDR3 DNA reads TGCAGTGCTAGACCTACATTGCGGACCGTCTACGAGCAGTACTTC.